This T cell receptor beta chain was identified in a study of control samples from healthy donors and cancer patients. Using immunoSEQ multiplex PCR, the repertoire was profiled, and TCRdb retains in-frame clones only, with some absent. The table shows about 84,000 clones, with roughly 82% occurring only once. CDR1 LNHDA and CDR2 SQIVND come from the germline V gene (reference sequence). Trimming left V 5 bases short and J 2 bases short, with 8 bases between. This CDR3 comprises 13 residues. The sequencing sample was made of PBMCs. J is TRBJ2-3 and V is TRBV19; no reliable D call. This clonotype originated in a man in his fifties or sixties with head and neck cancer. As DNA, the CDR3 is TGTGCCAGTAGTGTCGAGCTCACAGATACGCAGTATTTT. Residues: CASSVELTDTQYF.